This T cell receptor (beta chain) is from a study of T cells in Graves' hyperthyroidism and ophthalmopathy. This clonotype was picked up many times. What it binds is unknown. Researchers took RNA transcripts and amplified the TCR beta CDR3 regions from them. A first-round RT-PCR of the TCR CDR3 used the HTBI primer set. TCRdb processed the multiplex PCR reads anew with MiXCR; each CDR3 protein has one entry. The sample holds a few hundred thousand distinct CDR3 sequences, roughly a sixth seen once. From germline, CDR1 is DFQATT and CDR2 SNEGSKA (reference sequence). The CDR3 covers 13 residues. Deletions cut 1 base from V and 5 bases from J, with 11 bases between. Study findings and constraints: Separating ophthalmopathy from stable hyperthyroidism was achieved by a 13 V-J model.

Patients were excluded because of uncontrolled infection, other autoimmune disease, pregnancy or lactation. Each diagnosis drew on symptoms, thyroxine, TRAb, thyroid ultrasound and orbital computed tomography findings. Sample: blood. The chain employs TRBV20-1 and TRBJ1-2; D gene uncertain. The TCR comes from a woman aged 35 to 49 with Graves' ophthalmopathy. The CDR3 loop is CSARGEGAYGYTF. CDR3 nucleotides: TGCAGTGCTAGAGGGGAGGGCGCTTATGGCTACACCTTC.